This TCR beta chain was retrieved from a study of T cell changes during pregnancy in multiple sclerosis. TCRdb's table, derived via immunoSEQ multiplex PCR, lists solely in-frame clones and lacks some. The sample consists of more than 35,000 clones, more than 75% of them appearing once. Germline lookup yields CDR1 MNHEY and CDR2 SMNVEV (reference sequence). V shed 2 bases and J shed 8 bases, with 10 bases lying between them. This CDR3 comprises 13 residues. This clonotype was sampled from a female donor in good health, enrolled as a control in a pregnancy study. This chain connects TRBV27 to TRBJ2-1; tentatively, D is TRBD1 (6 bases). Source: CD8+ T cells from peripheral blood mononuclear cells, taken after pregnancy. The CDR3 coding sequence is TGTGCCAGCAGTTTAAGCAGGGGTTATGAGCAGTTCTTC. Protein product: CASSLSRGYEQFF.